The 20 T cell receptor beta chains given below trace back to one sample, sequenced in a study of shared clonotypes between healthy human individuals. Assay used: immunoSEQ multiplex PCR; TCRdb lists only in-frame clones, some missing. The data show 1.5 million to 1.9 million clones, 98% seen once. Sequenced: naive CD4+ T cells sorted from blood. The subset: CD45RA+ positively selected. The receptor source for this set is a man aged 25-40 years in good health.

The rearrangement joins TRBV7-2 to TRBJ2-5; the D is unclear. V was pared by 2 bases and J by 10 bases, with 11 bases between. The CDR3 consists of 12 residues. Germline V lookup: CDR1 SGHTA, CDR2 FQGNSA. The CDR3 sequence: CASSLKAPSQYF. The CDR3 coding sequence is TGTGCCAGCAGCTTAAAAGCCCCTAGCCAGTACTTC.

This chain joins TRBV18 and TRBJ1-2, with a possible D match to TRBD1 (6 bases). CDR3 size: 13 residues. Germline assignment: CDR1 KGHSH and CDR2 LQKENI. Between the trimmed V and J ends, which lost 3 bases and 4 bases, there was a span of 9 bases. The CDR3 sequence is CASSPVRGYGYTF. The CDR3 region has the DNA TGTGCCAGCTCACCGGTCAGGGGCTATGGCTACACCTTC.

The count of this clone is one. The chain links TRBV20-1 to TRBJ1-2; D unresolved. The ends were cut back, 6 bases at V and 8 bases at J, with 10 bases in the middle. This CDR3 comprises 10 residues. The germline CDR1 and CDR2 sequences are DFQATT and SNEGSKA (reference sequence). CDR3 amino acids: CSAPPGGYTF. CDR3 DNA: TGCAGTGCCCCCCCGGGGGGCTACACCTTC.

This clone has only one observation. The chain carries TRBV10-2 and TRBJ2-5; D may match TRBD1 or TRBD2 (5 bases each). From germline, CDR1 is WSHSY and CDR2 SAAADI. The CDR3 length is 13 residues. V lost 7 bases to trimming and J lost 5 bases, with 14 bases between them. CDR3 amino acids: CASTPGLRETQYF. CDR3 in DNA: TGCGCCAGCACGCCGGGGCTTAGGGAGACCCAGTACTTC.

DNA of the CDR3: TGTGCCAGCAGCTTGCTCCGAGCCTCCTACAATGAGCAGTTCTTC. It is translated as CASSLLRASYNEQFF. This chain connects TRBV5-5 to TRBJ2-1; D unresolved. This CDR3 comprises 15 residues. Germline V gene data show CDR1 as SGHKS and CDR2 as YYEKEE (reference sequence). Deletions cut 1 base from V and 0 bases from J, with 8 bases between.

V usage is TRBV27 and J usage is TRBJ1-1; D remains unclear. Germline V gene data show CDR1 as MNHEY and CDR2 as SMNVEV (reference sequence). This CDR3 spans 14 amino acids. V lost 6 bases and J lost 0, with 11 bases in between. The CDR3 sequence: CASRQSKVNTEAFF. The CDR3 bases are TGTGCCAGCAGACAGTCAAAGGTGAACACTGAAGCTTTCTTT.

The chain has TRBV27 and TRBJ1-1; 7 bases are shared with TRBD1. Germline V gene lookup returns CDR1 MNHEY and CDR2 SMNVEV (reference sequence). J lost 3 bases, V lost 7 bases, and 11 bases had no gene match. This CDR3 has 15 amino acids. As DNA, the CDR3 is TGTGCCAGCAAGGCGACAGGGATAGGTCACACTGAAGCTTTCTTT. This encodes CASKATGIGHTEAFF.

V usage is TRBV5-1 and J usage is TRBJ2-2, with 9 bases that match TRBD1. The germline gives CDR1 SGHRS, CDR2 YFSETQ. The CDR3 loop spans 16 amino acids. Losses at the gene ends were 0 bases for V and 4 bases for J; bases not matched to a gene: 4. The CDR3 DNA follows: TGCGCCAGCAGCTTGGCCGGGGACAGGGCCACCGGGGAGCTGTTTTTT. It codes for CASSLAGDRATGELFF.

This chain uses TRBV5-1 with TRBJ2-5, with 12 bases aligning to TRBD2. The CDR3 consists of 16 residues. V trimming: 3 bases; J trimming: 1 base; junction bases outside the gene matches: 4. Germline V CDR1 and CDR2: SGHRS, YFSETQ. CDR3 region: CASSYPSGRGQETQYF. For the CDR3, the DNA is TGCGCCAGCAGCTATCCTAGCGGGAGGGGCCAAGAGACCCAGTACTTC.

The chain carries TRBV9 and TRBJ1-2; tentative D call: TRBD1 (5 bases). The V gene's germline CDR1 is SGDLS and CDR2 YYNGEE. Trimming took off 3 bases at V and 8 bases at J, with 14 bases between the two ends. CDR3 size: 13 residues. The CDR3 region is CASSARGLGGYTF. The CDR3 nucleotides read TGTGCCAGCAGCGCGAGGGGATTAGGGGGCTACACCTTC.

The chain uses TRBV18 and TRBJ2-5; 8 bases are shared with TRBD1. The trim removed 6 bases at V and 3 bases at J, leaving 6 bases unmatched. Per the germline V gene, CDR1 is KGHSH and CDR2 is LQKENI. The CDR3 is made up of 14 amino acids. The CDR3 sequence: CASSQDRGEETQYF. The CDR3 DNA follows: TGTGCCAGCTCCCAAGACAGGGGCGAAGAGACCCAGTACTTC.

This chain connects TRBV19 to TRBJ1-5; tentatively, D is TRBD1 (6 bases). Germline CDR1 is LNHDA and CDR2 is SQIVND (reference sequence). V lost 4 bases, J lost 4 bases, and 20 bases lay in between. CDR3 length equals 17 residues. CDR3 coding DNA: TGTGCCAGTAGTAATAAGGGCAGGGGAAAAGTAAATCAGCCCCAGCATTTT. It yields the protein CASSNKGRGKVNQPQHF.

The chain employs TRBV27 and TRBJ2-2, with D tentatively TRBD2 (7 bases). Between the trimmed V and J ends, which lost 8 bases and 3 bases, there was a span of 22 bases. This CDR3 has 17 residues. Germline loops: CDR1 MNHEY, CDR2 SMNVEV (reference sequence). CDR3 in amino acids: CASRPIIGGPHTGELFF. CDR3 DNA: TGTGCCAGCCGACCCATTATCGGGGGGCCCCACACCGGGGAGCTGTTTTTT.

V usage is TRBV29-1 and J usage is TRBJ1-1; D may be TRBD1 (5 bases). This CDR3 contains 12 residues. Trimming pared 5 bases from V and 7 bases from J, leaving 14 bases between. Germline loops: CDR1 SQVTM, CDR2 ANQGSEA. The CDR3 spells CSVHIRGFEAFF. The CDR3 DNA is TGCAGCGTTCATATTAGGGGATTTGAAGCTTTCTTT.

This sequence joins TRBV7-8 and TRBJ2-2, with 8 positions matching TRBD2. The junction had 16 bases not matched to a gene; V was cut back by 4 bases and J by 3 bases. The CDR3 covers 19 residues. Germline assignment: CDR1 SGHVS and CDR2 FQNEAQ. CDR3 coding DNA: TGTGCCAGCAGCTGGGAGACAGCACGGCTAGCGGGCTACACCGGGGAGCTGTTTTTT. It is translated as CASSWETARLAGYTGELFF.

As for this clone: At the DNA level, this CDR3 is encoded by other sequences in the same sample as well. The CDR3 DNA follows: TGTGCCAGCAGCGTAGTAGGTGGGAACACTGAAGCTTTCTTT. It specifies CASSVVGGNTEAFF. V gene TRBV9 combines with J gene TRBJ1-1; no definite D call. CDR1 is SGDLS and CDR2 is YYNGEE in the germline V gene. This CDR3 is 14 amino acids long. V was pared by 0 bases and J by 1 base, with 7 bases between.

The chain recombines TRBV7-8 with TRBJ2-1; a weak D match, TRBD1 (5 bases). Germline lookup yields CDR1 SGHVS and CDR2 FQNEAQ. The germline V and J ends were trimmed by 7 bases and 7 bases, with 11 bases remaining between them. This CDR3 contains 12 residues. This chain's CDR3 is CASNLDSNEQFF. The CDR3 nucleotides are TGTGCCAGCAACCTCGACAGTAATGAGCAGTTCTTC.

V and J are TRBV28 and TRBJ2-3; no clear D gene. Trimming pared 6 bases from V and 5 bases from J, leaving 12 bases between. Germline assignment: CDR1 MDHEN and CDR2 SYDVKM. The CDR3 has 13 amino acids. CDR3 amino acids: CASSFSWIDTQYF. CDR3 DNA: TGTGCCAGCAGCTTCTCCTGGATAGATACGCAGTATTTT.

CDR3 protein: CASSLAGALTDTQYF. The CDR3 nucleotides are TGTGCCAGTTCACTAGCGGGAGCGCTCACAGATACGCAGTATTTT. The gene calls are TRBV6-4 and TRBJ2-3; 11 bases are a match to TRBD2. The CDR3 spans 15 residues. After removal of 9 bases from V and 2 bases from J, the junction contained 7 bases not matched to a gene. Germline-derived CDR1 and CDR2 are MRHNA and SNTAGT.

The chain is built from TRBV19 and TRBJ2-5; the match to TRBD2 covers 7 bases. The CDR3 has 14 amino acids. Germline V gene data show CDR1 as LNHDA and CDR2 as SQIVND (reference sequence). The junction had 5 bases not matched to a gene; V was cut back by 5 bases and J by 2 bases. The CDR3 reads CASSSWGGQETQYF. CDR3 coding DNA: TGTGCCAGTAGTTCCTGGGGGGGGCAAGAGACCCAGTACTTC.